The clone carrying this T cell receptor (beta chain) was picked up many times. Its target is not known. The V gene's germline CDR1 is SGHRS and CDR2 YFSETQ. V lost 4 bases and J lost 9; bases outside the gene matches: 9. This CDR3 is built from 14 residues. The TCR alpha and TCR beta cDNA libraries, bearing sample barcodes and UMIs, were generated by 5'RACE using constant-segment primers. TCRdb redid the calling of the 5' RACE reads with MiXCR, one entry per CDR3 protein. The sample has hundreds of thousands of distinct CDR3 sequences, roughly 17% seen once. These data originate in a study of T-cell memory formation after mild COVID-19. Study-level points and caveats: Day 37-peaking second-wave clones had unconfirmed SARS-CoV-2 specificity.

The source of this sequence is an adult woman who had mild COVID-19 (a few samples of this study predate the infection). Cell type and time point are not known. The specimen sequenced was PBMCs or a T cell subset sorted from them (not recorded which). The V gene is TRBV5-1, the J gene TRBJ2-1; 8 bases map to TRBD2. The CDR3 loop reads CASSNGGAWPEQFF. CDR3 nucleotide sequence: TGCGCCAGCAGCAACGGGGGGGCTTGGCCTGAGCAGTTCTTC.